The source of this TCR beta chain is a study of cytomegalovirus exposure and HLA in healthy donors. On this clone: The antigen is undetermined.

Study-level findings and limits: Presence/absence analyses supposed approximately even sequencing depth among donors. As a later analysis revealed, the rate of TCR association differed by HLA locus, with DRB1 most and HLA-C fewest.

Primers: 60 Vbeta forward and 13 Jbeta reverse. Profiling relied on immunoSEQ multiplex PCR, and the TCRdb table lists in-frame clones only, not all of them. Among approximately 210,000 clones listed, approximately 85% were seen once. Losses at the gene ends were 0 bases for V and 0 bases for J; bases not matched to a gene: 18. This CDR3 has 21 amino acids. The sample taken for sequencing was PBMCs. This sequence joins TRBV5-3 and TRBJ2-1; 7 bases align to TRBD1. TRBV5-3 is classed as an ORF, of uncertain function. This TCR came from a girl aged 10-17 years in good health and CMV-seropositive. The DNA of the CDR3 is TGTGCCAGAAGCTTGGGGAACGGGACAGTCACAAAGCGAAGCTCCTACAATGAGCAGTTCTTC. Translating it yields CARSLGNGTVTKRSSYNEQFF.